The next 13 T cell receptor beta chains were all read from a single sample in a study of shared clonotypes between healthy human individuals. Only in-frame clones appear in the TCRdb table, and some are missing; sequencing was by immunoSEQ multiplex PCR. The sample shows some 2,400,000 clones, approximately 95% of them seen only once. The sequencing sample was made of naive CD4+ T cells sorted from blood. Subset given: CD45RA+ positively selected. All receptors come from a man younger than 35 in good health.

The chain recombines TRBV6-5 with TRBJ2-2, with 7 bases that match TRBD1. With 9 bases clipped from V and 3 bases from J, the junction kept 10 bases outside the gene matches. The germline gives CDR1 MNHEY, CDR2 SVGAGI. The CDR3 sequence is 15 residues long. This CDR3 is CASTSGQGDTGELFF. The CDR3 region has the DNA TGTGCCAGTACCTCCGGGCAGGGGGACACCGGGGAGCTGTTTTTT.

Of note for this clone: This same CDR3 is encoded by further DNA sequences in the sample. V usage is TRBV5-1 and J usage is TRBJ2-2; D unclear. The V gene lost 2 bases and the J gene lost 2 bases, with 7 bases spanning the gap. The CDR3 extends over 14 amino acids. Germline CDR1 and CDR2: SGHRS and YFSETQ. DNA for the CDR3: TGCGCCAGCAGCTTTAGTGGTAACACCGGGGAGCTGTTTTTT. This gives the protein CASSFSGNTGELFF.

The CDR3 reads CAISESLRERDNEQFF. CDR3 nucleotide sequence: TGTGCCATCAGTGAGTCCTTGAGGGAGAGGGACAATGAGCAGTTCTTC. V and J are TRBV10-3 and TRBJ2-1; tentative D call: TRBD2 (5 bases). Germline loops: CDR1 ENHRY, CDR2 SYGVKD. This CDR3 contains 16 residues. Trimming stripped 0 bases from V and 5 bases from J, with 14 bases between.

The J gene is TRBJ1-3, the V gene TRBV5-4; D not certain. V was pared by 0 bases and J by 0 bases, with 13 bases between. CDR1 and CDR2 (germline): SGHNT, YYREEE (reference sequence). The CDR3 has 17 amino acids. Here the CDR3 DNA reads TGTGCCAGCAGCTTGGATGCGGGTTGGACCTCTGGAAACACCATATATTTT. Protein product: CASSLDAGWTSGNTIYF.

This rearrangement joins TRBV10-1 to TRBJ2-2; 8 positions match TRBD1. This CDR3 has 16 amino acids. Per germline, CDR1 WNHNN and CDR2 SYGVQD (reference sequence). Trimming removed 5 bases from V and 4 bases from J; junction bases left unmatched: 9. This chain's CDR3 is CASSPRTGRGTGELFF. The CDR3 nucleotides read TGCGCCAGCAGTCCCCGGACAGGGCGGGGCACCGGGGAGCTGTTTTTT.

The chain joins TRBV25-1 to TRBJ2-7; 12 positions agree with TRBD2. The CDR3 spans 14 residues. With 5 bases clipped from V and 5 bases from J, the junction kept 4 bases outside the gene matches. Germline loops: CDR1 MGHDK, CDR2 SYGVNS. The CDR3 region is CASSTLAGGNEQYF. DNA of the CDR3: TGTGCCAGCAGTACACTAGCGGGGGGAAACGAGCAGTACTTC.

The chain couples TRBV6-5 to TRBJ2-7; D remains unclear. Germline loops: CDR1 MNHEY, CDR2 SVGAGI. The germline V and J ends were trimmed by 4 bases and 4 bases, with 20 bases remaining between them. The CDR3 spans 16 residues. Here the CDR3 reads CASSSPRSKTKYEQYF. For the CDR3, the DNA is TGTGCCAGCAGTTCCCCCCGGTCCAAGACCAAGTACGAGCAGTACTTC.

The V call is TRBV18, the J call TRBJ1-5; 10 nucleotides match TRBD1. The V and J ends lost 3 bases and 11 bases, in that order; junction bases with no gene match: 10. The CDR3 length is 15 residues. Germline values: CDR1 KGHSH, CDR2 LQKENI. This CDR3 reads CASSPPGQGTEAQHF. The CDR3 bases are TGTGCCAGCTCACCCCCGGGACAGGGGACAGAGGCCCAGCATTTT.

This chain uses TRBV6-1 with TRBJ2-6; 8 nucleotides agree with TRBD1. J gave up 5 bases and V 6 bases, and 12 bases lay outside the gene matches. There are 17 residues in the CDR3. Per the germline V gene, CDR1 is MNHNS and CDR2 is SASEGT. The CDR3 here is CASRELQGAQRANVLTF. The CDR3, as DNA: TGTGCCAGCAGAGAACTTCAGGGGGCTCAGAGGGCCAACGTCCTGACTTTC.

The chain uses TRBV5-8 and TRBJ2-3; D possibly corresponds to TRBD2 (6 bases). Per the germline V gene, CDR1 is SGHTS and CDR2 is YDEGEE. The CDR3 is 14 amino acids. Trimming took 0 bases from V and 4 from J, leaving 9 bases between them. The CDR3 nucleotides read TGTGCCAGCAGCTTGGGGTTAGCGGCAGATACGCAGTATTTT. This translates into CASSLGLAADTQYF.

The V gene is TRBV21-1, the J gene TRBJ2-7; the DNA was not compared with TRBD2, the D call given in the table. TRBV21-1 counts as a pseudogene. The CDR3 has 17 amino acids. The CDR3 sequence: CASSKLQLAGVLYEQYF. DNA for the CDR3: TGTGCCAGCAGCAAACTCCAACTAGCGGGAGTTCTCTACGAGCAGTACTTC.

V usage is TRBV27 and J usage is TRBJ2-4, with D possibly called TRBD1 or TRBD2 (5 bases each). CDR3 size: 13 residues. V lost 8 bases, J lost 5 bases, and 13 bases lay in between. CDR1 and CDR2 from the germline V gene are MNHEY and SMNVEV (reference sequence). The CDR3 bases are TGTGCCAGCGATACAGGACTTCAAAACATTCAGTACTTC. It is translated as CASDTGLQNIQYF.

The V and J genes are TRBV7-2 and TRBJ2-7, with D unclear. The V and J ends lost 3 bases and 3 bases respectively, with 12 bases between them. CDR1 is SGHTA and CDR2 is FQGNSA in the germline V gene. This CDR3 has 14 amino acids. CDR3 sequence reads: CASSFLSGSYEQYF. The CDR3 DNA follows: TGTGCCAGCAGCTTTCTATCGGGCAGCTACGAGCAGTACTTC.